Shown below are 17 T cell receptor beta chains from a single sample sequenced in a study of tumor-infiltrating lymphocytes in primary liver carcinoma (dated by TCRdb to the late 2010s). TCRdb shows the sequencer as Illumina HiSeq 2500. A constant-region primer and ProtoScript II reverse transcriptase were used to reverse-transcribe TCRbeta-specific cDNA from around 540 ng total RNA. Construction of the TCRbeta libraries relied on three nested rounds of multiplex PCR, following a slightly modified ARM-PCR procedure. The first two PCR rounds used multiplex TRBV1-TRBV30 forward primers with a Cbeta reverse primer, each for about 9 cycles. TCRdb trimmed the raw reads at Q25, called clones with MiXCR and kept productive beta chains. Records with the same CDR3 protein are collapsed into one entry carrying the most frequent genes and DNA. This sample lists 300,000 to 350,000 distinct CDR3 sequences; less than 65% were detected once. The top ten constitute roughly 6% of the sample.

Blood RNA was extracted from unsorted whole blood using TRIzol reagent, and germline DNA was obtained with the DNeasy Blood & Tissue kit. Sequencing was carried out using peripheral blood. The receptors were gathered from a man between 40 and 49 years old with primary liver carcinoma and hepatitis B virus infection.

This clonotype was observed a handful of times. The chain combines TRBV12-3 or TRBV12-4 with TRBJ2-7; D unclear. The CDR3 totals 12 residues. Trimming removed 6 bases at V and 4 bases at J, with 10 bases between. The CDR3 protein is CASSFTDYEQYF. CDR3 coding DNA: TGTGCCAGCAGCTTCACTGATTACGAGCAGTACTTC.

This clonotype showed up many times. This sequence joins TRBV10-3 and TRBJ2-7; 13 nucleotides align to TRBD2. Looked up from germline, CDR1 is ENHRY and CDR2 is SYGVKD. The CDR3 extends over 13 amino acids. V shed 11 bases and J 5 bases; nucleotides not matched to a gene: 6. The CDR3 reads CAVLAGGGNEQYF. Here the CDR3 DNA reads TGTGCCGTACTAGCGGGAGGGGGAAACGAGCAGTACTTC.

For this clonotype: A read error may account for a junction end that differs from germline. V gene TRBV6-2 or TRBV6-3 combines with J gene TRBJ2-5; D unresolved. Per the germline V gene, CDR1 is MNHEY and CDR2 is SVGEGT. The CDR3 is made up of 17 amino acids. In DNA form, the CDR3 reads TGCGCCAGCAGTTACTCGAAGGTTCAACGGGACCAAGAGACCCAGTACTTC. Its protein is CASSYSKVQRDQETQYF.

The rearrangement joins TRBV6-6 to TRBJ1-1; D not certain. Germline V gene sequence: CDR1 MNHNY, CDR2 SVGAGI (reference sequence). Trimming pared 1 base from V and 0 bases from J, leaving 6 bases between. The CDR3 runs to 14 residues. The CDR3: CASSYLVMNTEAFF. The CDR3 bases are TGTGCCAGCAGTTACTTGGTAATGAACACTGAAGCTTTCTTT.

Concerning this clonotype itself: A much larger clone differs by one base, so this may be a read error. The chain is built from TRBV29-1 and TRBJ1-1; D is perhaps TRBD1 (5 bases). CDR3 length equals 13 residues. Trimming shortened V by 7 bases and J by 3 bases, and 15 bases separated the two germline ends. Germline assignment: CDR1 SQVTM and CDR2 ANQGSEA. The CDR3 reads CSALPVGHTEAFF. For the CDR3, the DNA is TGCAGCGCCTTGCCGGTGGGGCACACTGAAGCTTTCTTT. The whole variable domain, filled in from reference TRBV29-1 and TRBJ1-1, reads SAVISQKPSRDICQRGTSLTIQCQVDSQVTMMFWYRQQPGQSLTLIATANQGSEATYESGFVIDKFPISRPNLTFSTLTVSNMSPEDSSIYLCSALPVGHTEAFFGQGTRLTVV.

In this sample, this clonotype turned up once. The conserved phenylalanine or tryptophan is not found at the CDR3 terminus, so this likely reflects a read error. This chain links TRBV12-3 or TRBV12-4 with TRBJ1-2; D is possibly TRBD1 (6 bases). Trimming removed 9 bases from V and 7 bases from J, with 21 bases in between. The CDR3 loop spans 14 amino acids. The CDR3, as DNA: TGTGCCAGTAGCCCCGGGGGGGGCGCCCCTGGCTACACCTCC. Amino acid sequence: CASSPGGGAPGYTS.

There are a few counts of this clonotype. The chain joins TRBV5-5 to TRBJ2-2, with D hard to call. Germline V gene lookup returns CDR1 SGHKS and CDR2 YYEKEE (reference sequence). The CDR3 runs to 12 residues. Deletions cut 4 bases from V and 6 bases from J, with 7 bases between. Here the CDR3 reads CASSQPAGELFF. The CDR3 DNA follows: TGTGCCAGCAGCCAGCCAGCCGGGGAGCTGTTTTTT.

Concerning this clonotype: Relative to the germline gene, one junction end is altered; a read error may explain this. The V gene is TRBV4-3, the J gene TRBJ2-1; the match to TRBD2 covers 7 bases. Germline-derived CDR1 and CDR2 are LGHNA and YSLEER. The CDR3 consists of 16 residues. In DNA, the CDR3 is TGCTCCAGCAGCCAAGAAAGCCGCGGGGACTACAATGAGCAGTTCTTT. It is translated as CSSSQESRGDYNEQFF.

This clonotype was recorded many times. One base away lies a much larger clone, so this may be a sequencing read error. Written as DNA, the CDR3 is TGCAGCGTTGGTGCTAGCGGGAACTACGAGCAGTACTTC. Encoded protein: CSVGASGNYEQYF. The chain employs TRBV29-1 and TRBJ2-7; 9 bases align to TRBD2. The CDR3 has 13 residues. Germline V gene data show CDR1 as SQVTM and CDR2 as ANQGSEA. The V gene end was trimmed by 4 bases and the J gene end by 3 bases; junction bases not matched to a gene: 4.

The table lists this clonotype with many counts. The chain has TRBV6-1 and TRBJ2-1; D is possibly TRBD1 or TRBD2 (5 bases each). V dropped 0 bases and J dropped 8 bases, with 14 bases sitting between them. The CDR3 extends over 15 amino acids. CDR1 MNHNS and CDR2 SASEGT come from the germline V gene. Written as DNA, the CDR3 is TGTGCCAGCAGTGAAGCTCCCGGGACGAATGATGAGCAGTTCTTC. It encodes CASSEAPGTNDEQFF.

With respect to this clonotype: A much larger clone differs from this one at a single base, so this may be a read error. The V gene is TRBV29-1, the J gene TRBJ1-2; a weak D match, TRBD1 (5 bases). Germline values: CDR1 SQVTM, CDR2 ANQGSEA. The ends were cut back, 3 bases at V and 10 bases at J, with 9 bases in the middle. There are 10 residues in the CDR3. As DNA, the CDR3 is TGCAGCGTTGACAGGGATGACTACACCTTC. Its protein is CSVDRDDYTF.

As for this clonotype: The junction and the germline gene differ at one end; a read error may be behind it. The chain joins TRBV10-3 to TRBJ2-7; 9 nucleotides align to TRBD1. This CDR3 has 16 amino acids. Per the germline V gene, CDR1 is ENHRY and CDR2 is SYGVKD. The CDR3 region is CAIGEGPGTGIYEQYF. CDR3 sequence (DNA): TGTGCCATCGGTGAGGGGCCCGGGACAGGGATATACGAGCAGTACTTC.

This clonotype is a singleton in its sample. The junction shows a germline mismatch at one end, possibly a read error. The rearrangement uses TRBV6-5 and TRBJ1-2; D uncertain. The CDR3 spans 16 residues. Germline-derived CDR1 and CDR2 are MNHEY and SVGAGI. DNA of the CDR3: TGTGTCAGCAGTTCCGGGGTCGGGGTCGTCAACTATGGCTACACCTTC. Translating gives CVSSSGVGVVNYGYTF.

On this clonotype: No conserved phenylalanine or tryptophan ends this CDR3, so it is likely a read error. The chain recombines TRBV6-2 or TRBV6-3 with TRBJ2-7; the D call may be TRBD1 or TRBD2 (5 bases each). CDR3 size: 11 residues. Germline V gene sequence: CDR1 MNHEY, CDR2 SVGEGT. The CDR3 protein is CASSWGMEQYL. The CDR3 DNA follows: TGCGCCAGCAGTTGGGGGATGGAGCAGTACTTA.

With regard to this clonotype: The CDR3 does not close with the conserved phenylalanine or tryptophan, likely indicating a read error. This sequence joins TRBV6-5 and TRBJ2-7; 7 bases line up with TRBD2. The CDR3 contains 14 residues. The V gene's germline CDR1 is MNHEY and CDR2 SVGAGI. The CDR3 DNA is TGTGCTAGCAGTTACTCCAGCGGGAATAGCGAGCAGTACCTC. Protein: CASSYSSGNSEQYL.

This clonotype was counted between two and nine times. The chain carries TRBV30 and TRBJ1-5, with a possible D match to TRBD1 (6 bases). The CDR3 is made up of 13 amino acids. Germline V gene data show CDR1 as GTSNPN and CDR2 as SVGIG (reference sequence). V was trimmed by 5 bases and J by 7 bases, leaving 15 bases between them. CDR3 sequence (DNA): TGTGCCTGGGAGGGGGGCAGGGGACAGCCCCAGCATTTT. As protein: CAWEGGRGQPQHF.

This chain connects TRBV5-5 to TRBJ1-6, with D unclear. Trimming stripped 2 bases from V and 8 bases from J, with 11 bases between. The CDR3 totals 14 residues. Germline V gene data show CDR1 as SGHKS and CDR2 as YYEKEE (reference sequence). The CDR3 bases are TGTGCCAGCAGCTTCCGGGCAGCGGATTCACCCCTCCACTTT. Translating gives CASSFRAADSPLHF.